The text below deals with one TCR beta chain. The antigen it binds to is not known. No quality values exist for individual bases; no much larger clone is one base distant. These data belong to a study of T cell changes during pregnancy in multiple sclerosis (dated by TCRdb to the late 2010s). Background on the whole study: The study looked at changes in the T cell repertoire across pregnancy in women with multiple sclerosis.

Relative to germline, V is missing 6 bases and J is missing 1 base, with 2 bases of the junction outside any gene match. The CDR3 runs 15 amino acids, cysteine and phenylalanine included. The sequence is cut down to CDR3 DNA, 45 bases in frame from base 1. From the germline V gene, CDR1 is MNHEY and CDR2 is SVGAGI. The receptor library was made with the immunoSEQ multiplex PCR assay. TCRdb re-hosts the immuneACCESS table, in-frame sequences only. Its copies lack some clones; in the studies checked, an unresolved V gene accounts for under half of them, and the cause for the rest is not known. The sample contains approximately 88,000 clones, 90% to 95% of them found a single time. The ten largest clones capture less than 2.5% of the sample.

The material sequenced was peripheral blood, taken in the third trimester of pregnancy. The sequence joins TRBV6-5 to TRBJ2-1, and 11 junction bases match TRBD2. The sequence was collected from a female donor with multiple sclerosis, enrolled in a pregnancy study. The encoded CDR3 is CASRWTSGSYNEQFF. The DNA sequence is given as TGTGCCAGCAGATGGACTAGCGGGTCCTACAATGAGCAGTTCTTC.